The TCR beta chain described here comes from a study of early T cells in non-severe SARS-CoV-2 infection. TCRdb analysed the 5' RACE reads with MiXCR anew, one entry per CDR3 protein. The table lists roughly 34,000 distinct CDR3 sequences, approximately 6.6% of them singletons. Trimming shortened V by 3 bases and J by 0 bases, and 12 bases separated the two germline ends. Germline-derived CDR1 and CDR2 are SGHRS and YFSETQ. CDR3 length equals 15 residues. This clonotype was seen only a few times. The sequencing used whole blood, collected at baseline. This receptor was taken from an adult who was a healthcare worker with PCR-confirmed SARS-CoV-2 infection or an uninfected control (not recorded which). V is TRBV5-1 and J is TRBJ1-1, with D possibly matching TRBD1 (6 bases). CDR3 DNA: TGCGCCAGCAGCTCAGCGGACAGATTGAACACTGAAGCTTTCTTT. As protein: CASSSADRLNTEAFF.